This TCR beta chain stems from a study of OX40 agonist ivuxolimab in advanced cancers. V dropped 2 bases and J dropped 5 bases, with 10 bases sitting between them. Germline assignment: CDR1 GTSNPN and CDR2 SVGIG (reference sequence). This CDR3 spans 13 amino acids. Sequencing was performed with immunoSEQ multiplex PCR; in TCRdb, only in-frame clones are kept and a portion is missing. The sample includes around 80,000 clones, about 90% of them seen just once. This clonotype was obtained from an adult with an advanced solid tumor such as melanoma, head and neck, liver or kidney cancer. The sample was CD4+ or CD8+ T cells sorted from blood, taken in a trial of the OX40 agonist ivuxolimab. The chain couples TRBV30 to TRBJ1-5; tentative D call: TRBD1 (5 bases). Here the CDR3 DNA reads TGTGCCTGGAGTCCAGGGACTTATCAGCCCCAGCATTTT. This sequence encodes CAWSPGTYQPQHF.